Listed below are T cell receptor beta chains from one sample, sequenced in a study of T cells after posttransplantation cyclophosphamide. Here immunoSEQ multiplex PCR was the method, and the copy in TCRdb shows in-frame clones only, minus some. The sample lists around 30,000 clones; about 90% were seen once. Sequencing was done on a sample of PBMCs. Receptors were obtained from a woman aged 40 to 49 with a blood cancer, CMV-positive, and with a related stem cell donor. The CDR3 runs from the conserved cysteine through the conserved F or W. A D gene is named only where the DNA matches it firmly. For some rows the clone size is stated as once, few or many, or as a class when expanded; others skip it.

D	size	V	J	CDR3	DNA
TRBD1	.	TRBV4-1	TRBJ2-5	CASSQEKGTGQETQYF	TGCGCCAGCAGCCAAGAGAAAGGGACAGGCCAAGAGACCCAGTACTTC
TRBD2	.	TRBV10-2	TRBJ2-1	CASLGTSSSYNEQFF	TGCGCCAGCCTTGGGACTAGCAGCTCCTACAATGAGCAGTTCTTC
.	few	TRBV21-1	TRBJ1-5	CASSKKPDRGRRQPQHF	TGTGCCAGCAGCAAGAAACCAGACAGGGGGAGAAGGCAGCCCCAGCATTTT
TRBD1	.	TRBV18	TRBJ1-5	CASSSGGASQPQHF	TGTGCCAGCTCATCAGGGGGCGCGAGTCAGCCCCAGCATTTT
.	.	TRBV18	TRBJ2-7	CASSPRRDSYEQYF	TGTGCCAGCTCACCACGGAGGGACAGCTACGAGCAGTACTTC
TRBD2	.	TRBV5-1	TRBJ2-7	CASSLTSGVYEQYF	TGCGCCAGCAGCTTGACTAGCGGGGTCTACGAGCAGTACTTC
TRBD2	once	TRBV7-2	TRBJ2-1	CASSSHGGGALGQFF	TGTGCCAGCAGCTCCCATGGCGGGGGGGCCTTGGGGCAGTTCTTC
.	.	TRBV18	TRBJ2-7	CASSPLQGEGTYEQYF	TGTGCCAGCTCACCCCTACAGGGAGAAGGGACCTACGAGCAGTACTTC
TRBD2	once	TRBV27	TRBJ2-1	CAKQLASGGAGLVNEQFF	TGTGCCAAACAACTGGCTAGCGGGGGGGCCGGTTTGGTGAATGAGCAGTTCTTC
.	.	TRBV7-6	TRBJ1-2	CASSPPPGKDYGYTF	TGTGCCAGCAGCCCCCCGCCAGGGAAGGACTATGGCTACACCTTC